What follows are 32 T cell receptor beta chains derived from one specimen sequenced in a study of blood T cell repertoires in COVID-19. Here immunoSEQ multiplex PCR was the method, and the copy in TCRdb shows in-frame clones only, minus some. The table lists fewer than 150,000 clones, about 91% of them singletons. Source material: peripheral blood. These receptors all come from a woman aged 45-65 years with active or convalescent COVID-19.

The V and J genes are TRBV6-2 or TRBV6-3 and TRBJ1-5, with a weak D call TRBD1 (6 bases). Trimming removed 2 bases from V and 7 bases from J, with 18 bases in between. The CDR3 totals 16 residues. Germline V gene sequence: CDR1 MNHEY, CDR2 SVGEGT. In DNA, the CDR3 is TGTGCCAGCAGTTACAGGACGACAGGACCTCGGCAGCCCCAGCATTTT. Translating gives CASSYRTTGPRQPQHF.

Notes on this clone: Other DNA sequences in this specimen translate into the identical CDR3. The chain carries TRBV4-3 and TRBJ1-5, with TRBD1 matching over 7 bases. Germline trimming cut 4 bases from V and 5 bases from J; bases unmatched to any gene: 14. The CDR3 totals 17 residues. Germline V lookup: CDR1 LGHNA, CDR2 YSLEER. For the CDR3, the DNA is TGCGCCAGCAGCCCAAGTAAGGGAAGGGGGCAGGATCAGCCCCAGCATTTT. The encoded protein is CASSPSKGRGQDQPQHF.

This clone appeared once. The V call is TRBV29-1, the J call TRBJ1-2; TRBD1 is a possible D gene (6 bases). From germline, CDR1 is SQVTM and CDR2 ANQGSEA. The CDR3 has 12 amino acids. The V end was cut by 6 bases, the J end by 3 bases, with 11 bases between. In DNA, the CDR3 is TGCAGCGTAGTGACAGGTTACTATGGCTACACCTTC. It specifies CSVVTGYYGYTF.

In DNA, the CDR3 is TGTGCCAGCAGCCCCCGGGATAGCGGGACACCCGGGGAGCTGTTTTTT. It encodes CASSPRDSGTPGELFF. This chain uses TRBV4-2 with TRBJ2-2; the match to TRBD2 covers 8 bases. V dropped 4 bases and J dropped 6; count of bases not matched to a gene: 10. This CDR3 comprises 16 residues. Germline loops: CDR1 LGHNA, CDR2 YNFKEQ.

The chain has TRBV27 and TRBJ2-2; 7 nucleotides match TRBD2. Unmatched junction bases numbered 3, after V lost 5 bases and J lost 0 bases. CDR1 and CDR2 (germline): MNHEY, SMNVEV (reference sequence). The CDR3 runs to 15 residues. The CDR3 nucleotides are TGTGCCAGCAGTAGTGGGACTACGAACACCGGGGAGCTGTTTTTT. It translates to CASSSGTTNTGELFF.

The genes are TRBV12-3 or TRBV12-4 and TRBJ2-3; 7 bases match TRBD2. The CDR3 consists of 13 residues. The trim removed 10 bases at V and 2 bases at J, leaving 6 bases unmatched. CDR3 coding DNA: TGTGCCACTTCTAGCGGCTACACAGATACGCAGTATTTT. Protein sequence: CATSSGYTDTQYF.

The chain uses TRBV18 and TRBJ2-7; no clear D gene. The CDR3 has 14 amino acids. Germline V gene lookup returns CDR1 KGHSH and CDR2 LQKENI. Trimming cost V 0 bases and J 3 bases, with 9 bases left between them. The CDR3, as DNA: TGTGCCAGCTCACCACCGGGCTCAAACTACGAGCAGTACTTC. This codes for CASSPPGSNYEQYF.

In DNA, the CDR3 is TGTGCCAGCAGCCAATGGACTAGCGGGTCCGAGCAGTACTTC. Protein: CASSQWTSGSEQYF. The chain employs TRBV3-1 (or the pseudogene TRBV3-2) and TRBJ2-7; TRBD2 aligns across 11 bases. Germline V gene sequence: CDR1 LGHDT, CDR2 YNNKEL (reference sequence). Losses at the gene ends were 2 bases for V and 6 bases for J; bases not matched to a gene: 3. This CDR3 has 14 amino acids.

This chain connects TRBV19 to TRBJ1-1; 9 nucleotides match TRBD1. There are 17 residues in the CDR3. The germline CDR1 and CDR2 sequences are LNHDA and SQIVND (reference sequence). The J segment lost 10 bases and the V segment lost 5 bases, leaving 20 bases of the junction unmatched. The CDR3 region is CASSSSSGRMGQGRAFF. CDR3 sequence (DNA): TGTGCCAGTAGTTCAAGTTCTGGTAGGATGGGACAGGGTCGAGCTTTCTTT.

This chain joins TRBV27 and TRBJ2-7; D call uncertain. V was pared by 4 bases and J by 6 bases, with 10 bases between. This CDR3 region has 12 residues. Germline CDR1 reads MNHEY; CDR2 reads SMNVEV (reference sequence). The CDR3 sequence: CASSSTSGEQYF. CDR3 DNA sequence: TGTGCCAGCAGTTCGACGTCGGGCGAGCAGTACTTC.

This chain links TRBV2 with TRBJ2-7, with 14 bases lining up with TRBD2. The ends lost 5 bases at V and 5 bases at J; junction bases unmatched: 5. The germline gives CDR1 SNHLY, CDR2 FYNNEI. CDR3 length: 15 residues. In DNA, the CDR3 is TGTGCCAGCAGTCAGCGGACTAGCGGGAGGCACGAGCAGTACTTC. Amino acid sequence: CASSQRTSGRHEQYF.

The chain links TRBV10-3 to TRBJ1-4, with TRBD1 identical over 9 bases. The CDR3 totals 14 residues. CDR1 and CDR2 from the germline V gene are ENHRY and SYGVKD. The V gene end was trimmed by 10 bases and the J gene end by 8 bases; junction bases not matched to a gene: 11. CDR3 amino acids: CATMPGTGREKLFF. The CDR3 DNA reads TGTGCCACCATGCCAGGGACAGGGAGGGAAAAACTGTTTTTT.

The V gene is TRBV7-8, the J gene TRBJ1-1; D might be TRBD1 (5 bases). Germline loops: CDR1 SGHVS, CDR2 FQNEAQ. The CDR3 runs 13 residues. V shed 5 bases and J shed 6 bases, with 13 bases lying between them. The CDR3 DNA is TGTGCCAGCAGCATCCGACGGGGGGCTGAAGCTTTCTTT. Translated: CASSIRRGAEAFF.

The chain links TRBV11-1 to TRBJ2-3, with D maybe TRBD1 (5 bases). The germline V gene has CDR1 SGHAT and CDR2 FQDESV (reference sequence). Trimming pared 5 bases from V and 1 base from J, leaving 10 bases between. The CDR3 is 14 amino acids. CDR3 DNA sequence: TGTGCCAGCAGCCCTAAGGGGCGCACAGATACGCAGTATTTT. This translates into CASSPKGRTDTQYF.

The V call is TRBV7-2, the J call TRBJ2-7; no clear D gene. Germline V gene sequence: CDR1 SGHTA, CDR2 FQGNSA. V gave up 0 bases and J gave up 2 bases, with 8 bases separating them. CDR3 length: 14 residues. CDR3 amino acids: CASSLAWQAYEQYF. The CDR3, as DNA: TGTGCCAGCAGCTTAGCGTGGCAGGCCTACGAGCAGTACTTC. Complete variable domain (other parts from reference TRBV7-2 and TRBJ2-7): GAGVSQSPSNKVTEKGKDVELRCDPISGHTALYWYRQSLGQGLEFLIYFQGNSAPDKSGLPSDRFSAERTGGSVSTLTIQRTQQEDSAVYLCASSLAWQAYEQYFGPGTRLTVT.

This sequence joins TRBV6-2 or TRBV6-3 and TRBJ2-5; TRBD2 aligns across 9 bases. In germline, CDR1 is MNHEY, CDR2 SVGEGT. The CDR3 contains 14 residues. The trim removed 2 bases at V and 5 bases at J, leaving 3 bases unmatched. CDR3 nucleotide sequence: TGTGCCAGCAGTTACCTAGCGGGACTGGAGACCCAGTACTTC. Protein: CASSYLAGLETQYF.

In nucleotides, the CDR3 is TGTGCCAGCAAAGGGACAGCTAATAACTATGGCTACACCTTC. It translates to CASKGTANNYGYTF. This chain joins TRBV6-5 and TRBJ1-2; 7 nucleotides line up with TRBD1. From germline, CDR1 is MNHEY and CDR2 SVGAGI. The CDR3 is 14 residues long. The trim removed 7 bases at V and 1 base at J, leaving 6 bases unmatched.

A remark on this clone: The identical CDR3 is also encoded by other nucleotide sequences in the sample. CDR3 bases: TGTGCCTGGAGTGTGCAGGTCAACCAGCCCCAGCATTTT. Translation: CAWSVQVNQPQHF. The chain uses TRBV30 and TRBJ1-5; the D is unclear. The CDR3 is made up of 13 amino acids. The ends were cut back, 0 bases at V and 7 bases at J, with 10 bases in the middle. Germline loops: CDR1 GTSNPN, CDR2 SVGIG (reference sequence).

V is TRBV13 and J is TRBJ2-3, with 10 positions matching TRBD2. V gave up 5 bases and J gave up 6 bases; unmatched junction bases: 8. The CDR3 runs 15 residues. The germline V gene encodes CDR1 PRHDT and CDR2 FYEKMQ (reference sequence). CDR3 amino acids: CASSSSAGGMDTQYF. The CDR3 bases are TGTGCCAGCAGCAGCTCAGCGGGAGGGATGGATACGCAGTATTTT.

A single count supports this clone. One junction end does not reproduce the germline sequence, and a read error may be involved. This sequence joins TRBV7-7 and TRBJ1-1, with 8 bases identical to TRBD1. CDR3 length equals 13 residues. Germline CDR1 is SSHAT and CDR2 is FNYEAQ (reference sequence). CDR3 sequence: CASSLDRGAEAFF. CDR3 DNA: TGTGCTAGCAGCTTAGACAGGGGCGCTGAAGCTTTCTTT.

The genes are TRBV5-6 and TRBJ2-1; a weak D match, TRBD2 (5 bases). The length of the CDR3 is 11 residues. Between the trimmed V and J ends, which lost 4 bases and 8 bases, there was a span of 7 bases. Germline CDR1 is SGHDT and CDR2 is YYEEEE. The DNA of the CDR3 is TGTGCCAGCAGCGGAGGCGATGAGCAGTTCTTC. Protein: CASSGGDEQFF. Based on the CDR3 plus reference TRBV5-6 and TRBJ2-1, the full variable domain is DAGVTQSPTHLIKTRGQQVTLRCSPKSGHDTVSWYQQALGQGPQFIFQYYEEEERQRGNFPDRFSGHQFPNYSSELNVNALLLGDSALYLCASSGGDEQFFGPGTRLTVL.

V usage is TRBV4-3 and J usage is TRBJ1-2; 8 nucleotides align to TRBD1. The CDR3 covers 15 residues. Germline V gene lookup returns CDR1 LGHNA and CDR2 YSLEER. V was clipped by 5 bases and J by 1 base; unmatched bases: 6. CDR3 nucleotide sequence: TGCGCCAGCAGCAAAGGACAGGGCTTTAACTATGGCTACACCTTC. This translates into CASSKGQGFNYGYTF.

The count of this clone is one. V is TRBV6-2 or TRBV6-3 and J is TRBJ2-7, with D possibly being TRBD1 (6 bases). Trimming cost V 3 bases and J 7 bases, with 13 bases left between them. The CDR3 totals 13 residues. Germline assignment: CDR1 MNHEY and CDR2 SVGEGT. This CDR3 is CASSYPGVGEQYF. The CDR3 nucleotides are TGTGCCAGCAGTTATCCAGGGGTCGGGGAGCAGTACTTC.

The V gene is TRBV9, the J gene TRBJ2-1; D is possibly TRBD2 (6 bases). This CDR3 contains 16 residues. The germline V gene has CDR1 SGDLS and CDR2 YYNGEE. V was shortened by 4 bases and J by 2 bases, with 16 bases between the two germline ends. The CDR3 nucleotides are TGTGCCAGCAGCCCCCGGGTAGCGGACGCCTACAATGAGCAGTTCTTC. This sequence encodes CASSPRVADAYNEQFF.

This chain joins TRBV25-1 and TRBJ1-2; TRBD1 might be the D (5 bases). There are 14 residues in the CDR3. V was shortened by 6 bases and J by 1 base, with 12 bases between the two germline ends. The V gene's germline CDR1 is MGHDK and CDR2 SYGVNS. The DNA of the CDR3 is TGTGCCAGCAGCCCCGGACACTTTAACTATGGCTACACCTTC. Protein sequence: CASSPGHFNYGYTF.

The DNA for the CDR3 is TGTGCCCCAACAAGGGACTACCTCTTCGAGCAGTACTTC. This codes for CAPTRDYLFEQYF. The chain employs TRBV6-4 and TRBJ2-7; 7 bases map to TRBD2. J was trimmed by 6 bases and V by 11 bases; bases with no gene match: 13. Germline loops: CDR1 MRHNA, CDR2 SNTAGT. CDR3 length equals 13 residues.

The chain couples TRBV28 to TRBJ2-3; TRBD1 agrees at 7 bases. Germline V lookup: CDR1 MDHEN, CDR2 SYDVKM. This CDR3 has 16 amino acids. With V trimmed by 7 bases and J by 1 base, 11 bases remained unmatched. The CDR3 nucleotides read TGTGCCAGCAACCGGGGACAGAACCGTCGCACAGATACGCAGTATTTT. As protein: CASNRGQNRRTDTQYF.

The chain couples TRBV28 to TRBJ1-1, with 9 bases matching TRBD1. Unmatched junction bases numbered 4, after V lost 9 bases and J lost 2 bases. The CDR3 runs to 13 residues. From germline, CDR1 is MDHEN and CDR2 SYDVKM. The CDR3 protein is CASMDRGNTEAFF. The CDR3 DNA reads TGTGCCAGTATGGACAGGGGCAACACTGAAGCTTTCTTT.

This sequence joins TRBV5-5 and TRBJ2-5, with 9 bases lining up with TRBD1. Germline CDR1 is SGHKS and CDR2 is YYEKEE (reference sequence). With 3 bases clipped from V and 5 bases from J, the junction kept 8 bases outside the gene matches. This CDR3 region has 15 residues. CDR3 region: CASSSPHRGQETQYF. CDR3 DNA sequence: TGTGCCAGCAGCTCCCCCCACAGGGGGCAGGAGACCCAGTACTTC.

The J gene is TRBJ1-2, the V gene TRBV27; TRBD1 matches 9 bases. CDR3 length: 16 residues. The junction had 11 bases not matched to a gene; V was cut back by 1 base and J by 8 bases. Germline V gene sequence: CDR1 MNHEY, CDR2 SMNVEV (reference sequence). The DNA for the CDR3 is TGTGCCAGCAGTTTATTGGGACAGGGCTTCTCGGGCGGCTACACCTTC. Translation gives CASSLLGQGFSGGYTF.

This chain links TRBV30 with TRBJ2-1; TRBD1 agrees at 10 bases. Germline loops: CDR1 GTSNPN, CDR2 SVGIG (reference sequence). This CDR3 region has 12 residues. J gave up 9 bases and V 3 bases, and 2 bases lay outside the gene matches. The CDR3 region has the DNA TGTGCCTGGAGCGACAGGGGGCCTGAGCAGTTCTTC. Translating it yields CAWSDRGPEQFF.

The V and J genes are TRBV7-2 and TRBJ2-7; 10 bases match TRBD2. This CDR3 is 15 amino acids long. The trim removed 5 bases at V and 4 bases at J, leaving 8 bases unmatched. The germline V gene encodes CDR1 SGHTA and CDR2 FQGNSA. CDR3 in DNA: TGTGCCAGCAGCGGCCTTGGGACTAGCGTTTACGAGCAGTACTTC. Its translation: CASSGLGTSVYEQYF. The variable domain in full, with the rest retrieved from reference TRBV7-2 and TRBJ2-7, is GAGVSQSPSNKVTEKGKDVELRCDPISGHTALYWYRQSLGQGLEFLIYFQGNSAPDKSGLPSDRFSAERTGGSVSTLTIQRTQQEDSAVYLCASSGLGTSVYEQYFGPGTRLTVT.